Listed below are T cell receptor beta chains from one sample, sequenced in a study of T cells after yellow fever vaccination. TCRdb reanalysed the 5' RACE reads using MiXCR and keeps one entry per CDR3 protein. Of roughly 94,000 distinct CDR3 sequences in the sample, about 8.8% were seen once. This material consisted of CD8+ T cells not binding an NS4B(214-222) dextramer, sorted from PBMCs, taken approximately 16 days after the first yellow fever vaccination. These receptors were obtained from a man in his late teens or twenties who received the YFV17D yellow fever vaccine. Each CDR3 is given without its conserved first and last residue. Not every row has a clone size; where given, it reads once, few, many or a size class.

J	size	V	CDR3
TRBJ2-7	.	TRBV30	AWGEGSGGSSYEQY
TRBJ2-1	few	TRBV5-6	ASSFDGFYNEQF
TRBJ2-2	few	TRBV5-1	ASSVQGNTGELF
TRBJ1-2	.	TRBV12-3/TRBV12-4	ASSRAEGANGFT
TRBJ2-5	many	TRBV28	ASSPSGPHQY
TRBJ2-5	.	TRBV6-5	ASSFGGTSGAQETQY
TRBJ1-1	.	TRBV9	ASSSGTGGNTEAF
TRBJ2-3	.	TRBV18	ASSKTTGVPTDTQY
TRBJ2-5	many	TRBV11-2	ASSFPQGQGETQY
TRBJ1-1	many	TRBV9	ASSRRQEQNTEAF
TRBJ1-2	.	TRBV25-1	ASSGTVSNYGYT
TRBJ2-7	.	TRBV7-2	ASSLEKASSYEQY
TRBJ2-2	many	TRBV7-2	ASRYRGTGELF
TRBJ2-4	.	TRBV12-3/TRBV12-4	ASRTGTSAKNIQY
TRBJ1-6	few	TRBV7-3	ASSLGTGSSYNSPLH
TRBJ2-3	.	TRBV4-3	ASSPRSSGGADTQY
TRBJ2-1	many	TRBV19	ASSIKPLLQGYNEQF
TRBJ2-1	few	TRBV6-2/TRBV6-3	ASRRRVYNEQF
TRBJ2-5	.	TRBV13	ASSSSLDRGETQY
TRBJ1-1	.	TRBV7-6	ASSRDRRLISTEAF
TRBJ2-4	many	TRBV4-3	ASSQDSGPAGAKNIQY
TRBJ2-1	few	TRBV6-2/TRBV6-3	ASSYSYNEQF
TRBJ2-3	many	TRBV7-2	ASSLEGVGTDTQY
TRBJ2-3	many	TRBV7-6	ASSLGGADTDTQY
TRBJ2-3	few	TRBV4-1	ASSPPPGALAGAEVGDTQY
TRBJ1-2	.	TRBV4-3	ASSFRGGGDGYT
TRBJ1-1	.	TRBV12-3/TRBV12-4	ASSLGGVTEAF
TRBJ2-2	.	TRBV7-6	ASSMISGELF
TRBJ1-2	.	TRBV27	ASRGPQNYYGYT
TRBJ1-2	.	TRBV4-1	ASSPRQPSNYGYT
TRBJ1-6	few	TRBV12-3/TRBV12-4	ASSPVAGPNSPLH
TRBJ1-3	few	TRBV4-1	ASSQGTNGNTIY
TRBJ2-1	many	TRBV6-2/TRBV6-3	ASSYSRGEQF
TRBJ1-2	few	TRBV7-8	ASSLAGISGLGSVYGYT
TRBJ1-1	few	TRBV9	ASSPRQGPYTEAF
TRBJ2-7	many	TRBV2	ASTVGYEQY
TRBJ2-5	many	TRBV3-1	ASSQEASGGEETQY
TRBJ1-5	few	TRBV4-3	ASSQERGYSNQPQH
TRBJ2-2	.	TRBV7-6	ASSLARPGARTGELF
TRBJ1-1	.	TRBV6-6	ASSAGSTEAF
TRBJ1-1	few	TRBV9	ASSVEGNTEAF
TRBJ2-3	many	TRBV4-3	ASSPEGLAADTQY